The source of this T cell receptor (beta chain) is a study of T cell responses to AZD1222 COVID-19 vaccine. Study at large: The study pooled second doses at about 4 or about 12 weeks. Study-wide results and limits: Spike-specific TCR breadth and depth both grew after two AZD1222 doses. Most donors were white British, females outnumbered males, and clonal diversity was possibly underestimated. Reports indicate that nearly half of spike-specific TCRs are directed at unmutated variant regions.

The table came from immunoSEQ multiplex PCR; TCRdb's copy has only in-frame clones and leaves some out. The data hold roughly 170,000 clones, with approximately 93% observed a single time. Notes on this clone: Antigen: not known. One end of the junction fails to match germline, which may point to a read error.

CDR1 and CDR2 from the germline V gene are SSHAT and FNYEAQ (reference sequence). The CDR3 is made up of 20 amino acids. This sample comprised peripheral blood, obtained on day 0 of AZD1222 vaccination. The TCR was taken from an adult in good health. The chain combines TRBV7-7 with TRBJ2-1; TRBD2 matches 15 bases. CDR3 region: CASSSRTSGGASVSYNEQFF. CDR3 DNA: TGTGCTAGCAGCTCGAGGACTAGCGGGGGGGCCTCGGTCTCCTACAATGAGCAGTTCTTC.